The 13 T cell receptor beta chains in this list originate from one sample, sequenced in a study of blood T cell repertoires in COVID-19. Libraries were prepared by immunoSEQ multiplex PCR; TCRdb keeps only in-frame clonotypes and omits some of them. The repertoire consists of fewer than 150,000 clones, with approximately 85% occurring once and the leading ten covering about 13%. Sample: peripheral blood. These receptors originate from a human donor in a cohort sampled during active COVID-19.

The J gene is TRBJ1-2, the V gene TRBV19, with D unclear. The CDR3 is 15 residues long. From germline, CDR1 is LNHDA and CDR2 SQIVND (reference sequence). V gave up 1 base and J gave up 2 bases, with 11 bases separating them. CDR3 in amino acids: CASSIGGMGNYGYTF. CDR3 DNA sequence: TGTGCCAGTAGTATAGGCGGGATGGGAAACTATGGCTACACCTTC.

The CDR3 nucleotides are TGTGCCAGCAGCCTTACAGGGTTACGCACTGAAGCTTTCTTT. This encodes CASSLTGLRTEAFF. The V and J genes are TRBV6-5 and TRBJ1-1; a possible D gene is TRBD1 (6 bases). With 6 bases removed from V and 4 bases from J, the gap between germline ends came to 15 bases. Germline lookup yields CDR1 MNHEY and CDR2 SVGAGI. The CDR3 loop spans 14 amino acids.

The rearrangement uses TRBV29-1 and TRBJ2-7; TRBD2 matches at 12 bases. V shed 7 bases, J shed 9 bases, and the junction held 19 bases outside the gene matches. This CDR3 has 16 amino acids. The germline V gene encodes CDR1 SQVTM and CDR2 ANQGSEA. CDR3 residues: CSAKLAGGSVPQGQYF. The CDR3 DNA sequence: TGCAGCGCCAAACTAGCGGGGGGCTCCGTACCCCAGGGGCAGTACTTC.

This chain links TRBV12-3 or TRBV12-4 with TRBJ2-3; D gene ambiguous. The CDR3 contains 12 residues. With 7 bases removed from V and 0 bases from J, the gap between germline ends came to 5 bases. The CDR3, as DNA: TGTGCCAGCACCGGGAGCACAGATACGCAGTATTTT. The encoded protein is CASTGSTDTQYF.

This clone showed up just a few times. This chain uses TRBV6-1 with TRBJ1-2, with D possibly TRBD1 on 5 matching bases. Germline V CDR1 and CDR2: MNHNS, SASEGT. Trimming shortened V by 2 bases and J by 4 bases, and 14 bases separated the two germline ends. The CDR3 extends over 15 amino acids. The CDR3 is CASSEFQGLSYGYTF. CDR3 DNA: TGTGCCAGCAGTGAATTCCAGGGCCTTAGCTATGGCTACACCTTC.

The chain employs TRBV4-1 and TRBJ1-6; D possibly corresponds to TRBD1 (5 bases). Germline CDR1 reads MGHRA; CDR2 reads YSYEKL. V was trimmed by 0 bases and J by 7 bases, leaving 10 bases between them. This CDR3 region has 15 residues. CDR3 residues: CASSQDWGRNSPLHF. The CDR3 bases are TGCGCCAGCAGCCAAGATTGGGGGAGGAATTCACCCCTCCACTTT.

The V gene is TRBV19, the J gene TRBJ1-3; no firm D call. The V end lost 5 bases, the J end lost 6 bases, and 17 bases lay between the germline ends. Germline V lookup: CDR1 LNHDA, CDR2 SQIVND (reference sequence). CDR3 length equals 15 residues. CDR3 loop: CASSEAGSSINTIYF. CDR3 DNA: TGTGCCAGTAGTGAAGCGGGATCCTCAATAAACACCATATATTTT.

This sequence joins TRBV6-5 and TRBJ1-1; D remains unclear. V gave up 6 bases and J gave up 10 bases, with 24 bases separating them. Looked up from germline, CDR1 is MNHEY and CDR2 is SVGAGI. The CDR3 covers 15 residues. CDR3 in DNA: TGTGCCAGCAGCCCGGTCTTTTACGACCCCCTAGGAGCTTTCTTT. As protein: CASSPVFYDPLGAFF.

V gene TRBV6-5 combines with J gene TRBJ2-7, with TRBD2 matching 9 bases. V trimming: 6 bases; J trimming: 0 bases; junction bases outside the gene matches: 3. Germline lookup yields CDR1 MNHEY and CDR2 SVGAGI. The length of the CDR3 is 14 residues. The DNA of the CDR3 is TGTGCCAGCAGGACTAGCGGAAGCTCCTACGAGCAGTACTTC. Translating it yields CASRTSGSSYEQYF.

This clone was picked up one time. The gene calls are TRBV6-5 and TRBJ2-7; TRBD2 is a possible D gene (7 bases). Trimming removed 6 bases from V and 3 bases from J, with 18 bases in between. The germline gives CDR1 MNHEY, CDR2 SVGAGI. The CDR3 is 15 residues long. The chain's CDR3 is CASSAGEGVFYEQYF. The CDR3 DNA reads TGTGCCAGCAGCGCTGGGGAGGGGGTTTTCTACGAGCAGTACTTC.

This clone was counted once. The rearrangement joins TRBV29-1 to TRBJ2-7, with 8 bases aligning to TRBD1. The CDR3 is 11 amino acids. In germline, CDR1 is SQVTM, CDR2 ANQGSEA. Losses at the gene ends were 7 bases for V and 6 bases for J; bases not matched to a gene: 5. The CDR3 coding sequence is TGCAGCGGCGCTACAGGGGGCGAGCAGTACTTC. The encoded protein is CSGATGGEQYF.

The J gene is TRBJ1-2, the V gene TRBV7-8; 9 nucleotides match TRBD1. The V segment lost 1 base and the J segment 0 bases; nucleotides outside the gene matches: 6. Germline V gene sequence: CDR1 SGHVS, CDR2 FQNEAQ. The CDR3 is 17 residues long. The DNA of the CDR3 is TGTGCCAGCAGCTTAGGACAGGGGGGCCTAGCTAACTATGGCTACACCTTC. Residues: CASSLGQGGLANYGYTF.

The rearrangement links TRBV29-1 to TRBJ2-3; 11 bases agree with TRBD2. The trim removed 3 bases at V and 0 bases at J, leaving 8 bases unmatched. This CDR3 comprises 17 residues. CDR1 SQVTM and CDR2 ANQGSEA come from the germline V gene. CDR3 DNA: TGCAGCGTTGATCCGGGACTAGCGGTAACTAGCACAGATACGCAGTATTTT. Encoded protein: CSVDPGLAVTSTDTQYF.